This TCR beta chain was captured in a study of blood T cell repertoires in COVID-19. Across the study: Sample material is recorded as cDNA or gDNA derived from T cells, B-cell-depleted T cells, or PBMCs.

Germline assignment: CDR1 SEHNR and CDR2 FQNEAQ (reference sequence). Trimming took 4 bases from V and 0 from J, leaving 11 bases between them. The CDR3 has 15 amino acids. TCRdb keeps only in-frame clones here, not all; method: immunoSEQ multiplex PCR. The table shows fewer than 650,000 clones, with about 88% occurring only once. The TCR comes from a woman aged 45-65 years with COVID-19, enrolled during active disease. The chain combines TRBV7-9 with TRBJ2-3, with no clear D. Sequences were obtained from peripheral blood. The CDR3 DNA reads TGTGCCAGCAGCTACGACTCTTCTAGCACAGATACGCAGTATTTT. Translation gives CASSYDSSSTDTQYF.